The T cell receptor (beta chain) under discussion was sequenced for a study of blood T cells in healthy people across ages. The wider study: With template switching, about one barcoded beta molecule was captured per two T cells.

Turning to this clonotype: The target antigen is unknown.

The sample providers were healthy Caucasian people from Russia, aged roughly 6 to 90. Trimming pared 3 bases from V and 5 bases from J, leaving 14 bases between. The CDR3 runs 15 residues. CDR1 and CDR2 from the germline V gene are SGHRS and YFSETQ. General study results and limits: The unsorted PBMCs prevented any conclusive comparison of naive versus antigen-experienced cells.

Sample-barcoded 5' priming and a J-beta primer mix drove a second PCR of about 6 to 11 cycles. TCRdb used MiXCR to reprocess the 5' RACE reads, holding one entry per CDR3 protein. This sample yields about 1.1 million distinct CDR3 sequences, of which 30% to 40% are seen a single time; around 13% belongs to the top ten. This clonotype was sampled from a man between 18 and 29 years old in good health. The specimen sequenced was blood. This chain joins TRBV5-1 and TRBJ2-2; D remains unclear. The CDR3 reads CASSSPRGLTGELFF. Here the CDR3 DNA reads TGCGCCAGCAGCTCCCCTAGAGGTTTAACCGGGGAGCTGTTTTTT.